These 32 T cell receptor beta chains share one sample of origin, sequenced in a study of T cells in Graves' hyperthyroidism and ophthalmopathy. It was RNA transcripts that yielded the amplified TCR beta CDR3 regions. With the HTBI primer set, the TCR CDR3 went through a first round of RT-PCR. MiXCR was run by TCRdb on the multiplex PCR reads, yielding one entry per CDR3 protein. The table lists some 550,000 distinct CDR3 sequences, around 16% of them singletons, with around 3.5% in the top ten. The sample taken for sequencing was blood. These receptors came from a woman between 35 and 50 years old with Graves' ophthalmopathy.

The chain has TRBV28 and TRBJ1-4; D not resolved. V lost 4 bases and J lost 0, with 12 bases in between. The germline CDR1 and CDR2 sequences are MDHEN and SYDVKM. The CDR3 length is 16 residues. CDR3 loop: CASSSPRGPTNEKLFF. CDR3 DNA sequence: TGTGCCAGCAGTTCCCCCCGAGGACCAACTAATGAAAAACTGTTTTTT.

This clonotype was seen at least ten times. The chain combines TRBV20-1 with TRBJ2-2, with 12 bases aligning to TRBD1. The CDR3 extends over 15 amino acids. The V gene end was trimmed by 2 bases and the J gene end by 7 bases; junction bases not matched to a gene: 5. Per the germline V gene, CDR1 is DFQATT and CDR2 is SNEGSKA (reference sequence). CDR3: CSARTGQGAGGELFF. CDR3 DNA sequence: TGCAGTGCTAGAACGGGACAGGGGGCTGGCGGGGAGCTGTTTTTT.

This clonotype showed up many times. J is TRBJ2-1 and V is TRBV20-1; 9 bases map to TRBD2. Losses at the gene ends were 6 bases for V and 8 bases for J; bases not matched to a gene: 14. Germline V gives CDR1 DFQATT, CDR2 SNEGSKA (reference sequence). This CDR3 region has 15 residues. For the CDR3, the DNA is TGCAGTGCGAGCGATAGCGGGAGCCCCCCCCATGAGCAGTTCTTC. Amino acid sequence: CSASDSGSPPHEQFF.

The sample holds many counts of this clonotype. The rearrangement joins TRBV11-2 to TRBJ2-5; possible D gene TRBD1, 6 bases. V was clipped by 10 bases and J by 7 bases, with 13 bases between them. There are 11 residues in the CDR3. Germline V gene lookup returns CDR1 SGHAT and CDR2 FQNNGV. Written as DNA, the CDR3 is TGTGCCACCTCACAGGGCAGGACCCAGTACTTC. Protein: CATSQGRTQYF.

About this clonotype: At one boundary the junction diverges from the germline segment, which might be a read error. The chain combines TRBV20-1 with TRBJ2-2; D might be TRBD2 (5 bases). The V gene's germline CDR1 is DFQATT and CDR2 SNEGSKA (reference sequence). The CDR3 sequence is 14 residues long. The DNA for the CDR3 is TGCAGTGCTCCGGGCCTAGGGCTAACCGGGGAGCCGTTTTTT. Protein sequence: CSAPGLGLTGEPFF.

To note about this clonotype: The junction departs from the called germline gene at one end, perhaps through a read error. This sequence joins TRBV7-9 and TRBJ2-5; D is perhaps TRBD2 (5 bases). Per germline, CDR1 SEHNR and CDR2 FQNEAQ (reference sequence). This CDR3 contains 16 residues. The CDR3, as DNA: TGTGCCAGCAACTTAATGTCGGGAACGCCTCAAGAGACCCAGTACTTC. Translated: CASNLMSGTPQETQYF.

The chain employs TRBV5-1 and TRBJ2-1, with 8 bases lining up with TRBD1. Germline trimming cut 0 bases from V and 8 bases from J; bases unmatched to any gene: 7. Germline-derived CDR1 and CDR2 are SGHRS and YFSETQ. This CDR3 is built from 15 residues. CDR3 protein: CASSLEEDRVDEQFF. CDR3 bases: TGCGCCAGCAGCTTGGAGGAGGACAGGGTTGATGAGCAGTTCTTC.

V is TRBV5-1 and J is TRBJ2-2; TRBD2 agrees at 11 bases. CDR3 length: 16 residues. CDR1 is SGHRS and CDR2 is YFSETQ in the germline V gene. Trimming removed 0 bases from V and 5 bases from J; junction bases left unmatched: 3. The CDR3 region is CASSLEASGRTGELFF. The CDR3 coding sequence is TGCGCCAGCAGCTTGGAGGCTAGCGGGAGGACCGGGGAGCTGTTTTTT.

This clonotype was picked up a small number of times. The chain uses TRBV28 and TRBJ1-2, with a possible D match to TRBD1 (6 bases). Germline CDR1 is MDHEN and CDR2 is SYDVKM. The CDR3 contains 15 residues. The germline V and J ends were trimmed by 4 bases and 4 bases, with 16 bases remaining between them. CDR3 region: CASSSHRGAGYGYTF. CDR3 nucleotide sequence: TGTGCCAGCAGTTCCCATAGGGGGGCTGGCTATGGCTACACCTTC.

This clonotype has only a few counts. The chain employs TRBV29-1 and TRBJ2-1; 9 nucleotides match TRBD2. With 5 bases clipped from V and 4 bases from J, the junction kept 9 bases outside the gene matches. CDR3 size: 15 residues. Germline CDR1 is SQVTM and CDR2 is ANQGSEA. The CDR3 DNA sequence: TGCAGCGTTTACCTCGAGGGACTAGCTTACAATGAGCAGTTCTTC. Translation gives CSVYLEGLAYNEQFF.

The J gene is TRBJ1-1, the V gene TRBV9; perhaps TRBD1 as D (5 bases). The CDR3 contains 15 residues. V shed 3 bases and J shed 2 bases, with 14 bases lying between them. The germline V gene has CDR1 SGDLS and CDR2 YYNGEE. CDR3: CASSGRGGANTEAFF. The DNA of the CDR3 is TGTGCCAGCAGCGGACGGGGAGGGGCCAACACTGAAGCTTTCTTT.

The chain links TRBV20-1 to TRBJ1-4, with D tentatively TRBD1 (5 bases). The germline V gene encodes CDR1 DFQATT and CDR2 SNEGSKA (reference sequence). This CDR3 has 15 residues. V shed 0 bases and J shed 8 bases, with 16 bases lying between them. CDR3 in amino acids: CSARDRGREGEKLFF. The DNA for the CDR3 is TGCAGTGCTAGAGATAGGGGCAGGGAGGGGGAAAAACTGTTTTTT.

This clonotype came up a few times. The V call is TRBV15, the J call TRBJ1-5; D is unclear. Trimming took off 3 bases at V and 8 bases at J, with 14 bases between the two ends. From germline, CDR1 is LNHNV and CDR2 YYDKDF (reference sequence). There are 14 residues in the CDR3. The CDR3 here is CATSRNTEIEPQHF. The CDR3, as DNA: TGTGCCACCAGCAGGAACACAGAGATCGAGCCCCAGCATTTT.

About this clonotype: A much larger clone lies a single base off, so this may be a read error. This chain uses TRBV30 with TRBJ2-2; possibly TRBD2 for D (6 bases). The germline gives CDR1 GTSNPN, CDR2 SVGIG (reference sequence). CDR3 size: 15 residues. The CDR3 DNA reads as TGTGCCTGGACGCGCGAAAGACTAGTAACTGGGGAGCAGTTTTTT. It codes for CAWTRERLVTGEQFF.

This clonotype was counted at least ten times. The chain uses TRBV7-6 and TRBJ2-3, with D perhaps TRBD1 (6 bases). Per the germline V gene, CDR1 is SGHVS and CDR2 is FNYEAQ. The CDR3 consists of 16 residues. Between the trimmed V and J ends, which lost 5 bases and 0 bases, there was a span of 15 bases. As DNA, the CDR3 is TGTGCCAGCAGCAAACAACAGGGTTTAAGCACAGATACGCAGTATTTT. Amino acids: CASSKQQGLSTDTQYF.

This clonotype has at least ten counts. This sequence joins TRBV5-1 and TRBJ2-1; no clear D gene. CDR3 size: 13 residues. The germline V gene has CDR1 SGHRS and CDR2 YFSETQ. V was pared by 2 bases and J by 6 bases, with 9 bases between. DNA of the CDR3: TGCGCCAGCAGCTTTGAAGGGCTCAATGAGCAGTTCTTC. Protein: CASSFEGLNEQFF.

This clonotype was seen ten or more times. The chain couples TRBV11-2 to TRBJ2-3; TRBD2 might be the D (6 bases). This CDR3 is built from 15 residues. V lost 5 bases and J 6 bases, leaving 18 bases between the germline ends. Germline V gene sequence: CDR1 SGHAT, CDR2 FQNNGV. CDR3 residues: CASSGSVLAIDTQYF. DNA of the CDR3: TGTGCCAGCAGCGGAAGCGTACTAGCTATTGATACGCAGTATTTT.

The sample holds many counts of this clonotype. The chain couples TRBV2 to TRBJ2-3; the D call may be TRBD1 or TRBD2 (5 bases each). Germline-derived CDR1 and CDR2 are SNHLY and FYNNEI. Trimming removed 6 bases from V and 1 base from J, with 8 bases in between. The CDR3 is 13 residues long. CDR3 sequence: CASRGTRTDTQYF. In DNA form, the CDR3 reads TGTGCCAGCAGGGGGACGCGCACAGATACGCAGTATTTT. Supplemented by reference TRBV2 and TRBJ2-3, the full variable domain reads EPEVTQTPSHQVTQMGQEVILRCVPISNHLYFYWYRQILGQKVEFLVSFYNNEISEKSEIFDDQFSVERPDGSNFTLKIRSTKLEDSAMYFCASRGTRTDTQYFGPGTRLTVL.

The CDR3 loop reads CASIPVLSNQPQHF. The CDR3 bases are TGTGCCAGCATTCCCGTCCTGAGCAATCAGCCCCAGCATTTT. The chain carries TRBV6-1 and TRBJ1-5; D ambiguous. Trimming stripped 7 bases from V and 1 base from J, with 11 bases between. Germline V lookup: CDR1 MNHNS, CDR2 SASEGT. The CDR3 spans 14 residues.

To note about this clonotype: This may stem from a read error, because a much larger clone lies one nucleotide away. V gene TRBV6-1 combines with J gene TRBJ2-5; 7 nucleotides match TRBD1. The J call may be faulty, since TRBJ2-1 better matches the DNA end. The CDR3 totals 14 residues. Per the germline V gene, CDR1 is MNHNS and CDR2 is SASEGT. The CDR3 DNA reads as TGTGCCAGCACCTATGGGGGACAGCAAGAGACCCAGTTCTTC. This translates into CASTYGGQQETQFF.

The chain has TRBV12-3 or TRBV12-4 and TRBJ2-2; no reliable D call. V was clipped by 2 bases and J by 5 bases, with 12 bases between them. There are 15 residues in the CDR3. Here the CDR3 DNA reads TGTGCCAGCAGTTTAAAGCGCCCCTCAACCGGGGAGCTGTTTTTT. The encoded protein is CASSLKRPSTGELFF.

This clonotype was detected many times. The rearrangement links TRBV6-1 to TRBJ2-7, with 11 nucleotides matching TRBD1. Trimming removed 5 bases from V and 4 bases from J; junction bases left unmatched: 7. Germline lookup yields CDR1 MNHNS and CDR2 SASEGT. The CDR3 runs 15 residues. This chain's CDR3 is CASSFGQGAKYEQYF. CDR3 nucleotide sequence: TGTGCCAGCAGTTTCGGACAGGGGGCTAAGTACGAGCAGTACTTC.

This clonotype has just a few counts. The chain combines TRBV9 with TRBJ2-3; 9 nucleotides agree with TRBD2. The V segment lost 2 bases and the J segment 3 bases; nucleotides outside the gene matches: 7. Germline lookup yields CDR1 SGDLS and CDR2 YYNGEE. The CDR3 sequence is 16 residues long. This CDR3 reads CASSVLSGRFTDTQYF. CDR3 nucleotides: TGTGCCAGCAGCGTGTTGAGCGGGAGGTTTACAGATACGCAGTATTTT.

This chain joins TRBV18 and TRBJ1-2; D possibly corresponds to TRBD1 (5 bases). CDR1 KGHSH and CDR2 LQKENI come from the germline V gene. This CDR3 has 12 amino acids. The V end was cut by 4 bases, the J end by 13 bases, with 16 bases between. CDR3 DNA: TGTGCCAGCTCACTTCCAGACAGATGGCGCACCTTC. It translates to CASSLPDRWRTF.

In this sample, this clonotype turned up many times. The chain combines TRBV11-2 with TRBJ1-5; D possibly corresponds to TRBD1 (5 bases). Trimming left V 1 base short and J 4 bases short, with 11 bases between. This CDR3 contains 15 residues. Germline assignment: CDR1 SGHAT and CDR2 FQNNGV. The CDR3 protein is CASSLAGLRNQPQHF. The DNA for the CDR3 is TGTGCCAGCAGCTTAGCAGGGTTGAGGAATCAGCCCCAGCATTTT.

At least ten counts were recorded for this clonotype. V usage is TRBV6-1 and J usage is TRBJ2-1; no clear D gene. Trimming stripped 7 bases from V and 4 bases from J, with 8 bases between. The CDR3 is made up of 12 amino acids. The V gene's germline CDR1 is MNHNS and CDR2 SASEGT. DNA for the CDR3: TGTGCCAGCACCCTAGGGTACAATGAGCAGTTCTTC. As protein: CASTLGYNEQFF.

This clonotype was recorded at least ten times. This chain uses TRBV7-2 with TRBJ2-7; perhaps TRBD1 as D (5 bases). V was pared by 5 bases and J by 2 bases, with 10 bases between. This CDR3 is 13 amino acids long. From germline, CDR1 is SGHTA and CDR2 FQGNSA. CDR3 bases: TGTGCCAGCAGCACCACGACAGCCTACGAGCAGTACTTC. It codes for CASSTTTAYEQYF.

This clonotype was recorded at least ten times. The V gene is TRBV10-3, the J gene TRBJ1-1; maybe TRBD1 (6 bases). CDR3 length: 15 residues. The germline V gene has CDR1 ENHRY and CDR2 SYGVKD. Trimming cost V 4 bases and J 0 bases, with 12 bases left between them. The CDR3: CAISGSTGLNTEAFF. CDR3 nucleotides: TGTGCCATCAGTGGTTCGACAGGATTGAACACTGAAGCTTTCTTT.

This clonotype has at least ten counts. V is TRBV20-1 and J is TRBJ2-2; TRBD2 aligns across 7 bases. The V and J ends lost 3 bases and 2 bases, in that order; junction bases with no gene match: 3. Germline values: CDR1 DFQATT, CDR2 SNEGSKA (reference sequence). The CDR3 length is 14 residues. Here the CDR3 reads CSASERGNTGELFF. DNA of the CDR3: TGCAGTGCTAGTGAGCGGGGTAACACCGGGGAGCTGTTTTTT.

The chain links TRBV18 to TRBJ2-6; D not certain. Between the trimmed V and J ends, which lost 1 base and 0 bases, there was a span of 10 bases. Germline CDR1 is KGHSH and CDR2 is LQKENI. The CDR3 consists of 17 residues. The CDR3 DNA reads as TGTGCCAGCTCACCACGGCCGAAGGGCTCTGGGGCCAACGTCCTGACTTTC. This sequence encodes CASSPRPKGSGANVLTF.

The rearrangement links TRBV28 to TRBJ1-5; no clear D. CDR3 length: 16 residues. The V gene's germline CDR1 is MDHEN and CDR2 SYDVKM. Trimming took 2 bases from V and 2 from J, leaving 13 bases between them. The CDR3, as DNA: TGTGCCAGCAGTTTAACGGGATTCTTGGGCAATCAGCCCCAGCATTTT. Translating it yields CASSLTGFLGNQPQHF.

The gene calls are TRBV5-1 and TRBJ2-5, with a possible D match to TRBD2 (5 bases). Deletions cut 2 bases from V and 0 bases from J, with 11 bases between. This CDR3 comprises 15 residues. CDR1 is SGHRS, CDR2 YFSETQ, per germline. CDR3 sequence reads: CASSFNGGYQETQYF. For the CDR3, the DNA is TGCGCCAGCAGCTTCAACGGCGGGTACCAAGAGACCCAGTACTTC. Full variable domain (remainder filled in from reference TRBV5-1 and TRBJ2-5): KAGVTQTPRYLIKTRGQQVTLSCSPISGHRSVSWYQQTPGQGLQFLFEYFSETQRNKGNFPGRFSGRQFSNSRSEMNVSTLELGDSALYLCASSFNGGYQETQYFGPGTRLLVL.